This entry describes one T cell receptor (beta chain). The antigen is undetermined. Sequencing used immunoSEQ multiplex PCR; TCRdb keeps in-frame clones, though not all of them. The sample carries some 210,000 clones, 75% to 90% recorded once. Separation from the roughly 670-subject first cohort characterized the approximately 130-subject validation cohort, to which the donors belonged. This sample is part of a study of cytomegalovirus exposure and HLA in healthy donors. Notes on the study in general: TCR beta chains numbering some 150 were designated cytomegalovirus-associated.

The TCR comes from a woman aged 18-29 years in good health and CMV-seronegative. What was sequenced was PBMCs.

The CDR3 DNA follows: TGTGCCAGCAGTGAATCGGTCTCGGCCTACGAGCAGTACTTC. Encoded protein: CASSESVSAYEQYF. V is TRBV6-1 and J is TRBJ2-7, with D uncertain. CDR1 and CDR2 from the germline V gene are MNHNS and SASEGT. Trimming removed 2 bases at V and 2 bases at J, with 10 bases between. The CDR3 extends over 14 amino acids.